This T cell receptor (beta chain) appears in the sequencing data of a study of regulatory T cells in long-lasting Graves disease. Study overall: Under 3 months of antithyroid drugs had been taken by newly diagnosed Graves' patients.

Overall study findings and caveats: It was in persistent disease that TRBV28, TRBJ1-2 and TRBJ2-5 were favored.

Described time point: newly diagnosed GD, antithyroid drugs for less than 3 months. The TCR library was made from RNA extracted from PBMCs. As collected, the peripheral blood samples measured 7 to 9.5 milliliters each and went into EDTA tubes. This CDR3 has 15 residues. Trimming at V came to 4 bases and at J to 0 bases, leaving 4 bases not matched to a gene. In germline, CDR1 is MGHRA, CDR2 YSYEKL. This clonotype occurred a few times. Its antigen is currently unknown. The authors built TCR beta libraries using iRepertoire HTBI primers and Arm-PCR of CDR3 regions. In TCRdb, the multiplex PCR reads were re-called with MiXCR into one record per CDR3 protein. This sample has a few hundred thousand distinct CDR3 sequences, with about 11% found just once. The same specimen was also included in a second study, on T cells in Graves' hyperthyroidism and ophthalmopathy. That investigation notes: Diagnosing involved the use of clinical symptoms, serum thyroxine and TRAb, thyroid ultrasound and orbital computed tomography.

This rearrangement joins TRBV4-1 to TRBJ2-3, with TRBD1 matching 7 bases. The material sequenced was peripheral blood mononuclear cells (PBMCs), taken at new diagnosis, from a patient treated with antithyroid drugs. This TCR came from a woman aged 18-35 years with Graves disease. The CDR3 DNA reads TGCGCCAGCAGCCTGGGGGACAGTAGCACAGATACGCAGTATTTT. Residues: CASSLGDSSTDTQYF.